One and the same sample provided the 22 T cell receptor beta chains below, sequenced in a study of OX40 agonist ivuxolimab in advanced cancers. The method was immunoSEQ multiplex PCR; TCRdb's version includes in-frame clones alone and lacks a portion of them. Altogether around 78,000 clones are present, around 91% being singletons, with the ten largest covering roughly 1%. The input for sequencing was CD4+ or CD8+ T cells sorted from blood, taken in a trial of the OX40 agonist ivuxolimab. These receptor sequences come from an adult with an advanced solid tumor such as melanoma, head and neck, liver or kidney cancer.

This clone was recorded a few times. The V gene is TRBV30, the J gene TRBJ2-2, with D possibly TRBD1 on 5 matching bases. CDR1 is GTSNPN and CDR2 is SVGIG in the germline V gene (reference sequence). The ends were cut back, 6 bases at V and 4 bases at J, with 9 bases in the middle. This CDR3 region has 12 residues. CDR3 amino acids: CACQGFTGELFF. In DNA form, the CDR3 reads TGTGCCTGCCAGGGTTTCACCGGGGAGCTGTTTTTT.

The chain joins TRBV2 to TRBJ1-1, with D unresolved. The CDR3 runs 13 residues. Germline V CDR1 and CDR2: SNHLY, FYNNEI. Trimming cost V 7 bases and J 1 base, with 10 bases left between them. This CDR3 reads CASTDTTNTEAFF. The CDR3, as DNA: TGTGCCAGCACTGACACTACGAACACTGAAGCTTTCTTT.

The gene calls are TRBV6-1 and TRBJ1-4, with unresolved D. CDR3 size: 14 residues. V was shortened by 7 bases and J by 0 bases, with 9 bases between the two germline ends. In germline, CDR1 is MNHNS, CDR2 SASEGT. In nucleotides, the CDR3 is TGTGCCAGCACCACAGAAGCAACTAATGAAAAACTGTTTTTT. Translated, it gives CASTTEATNEKLFF.

The chain recombines TRBV18 with TRBJ2-1, with 7 bases identical to TRBD2. Trimming cost V 2 bases and J 0 bases; bases outside gene matches: 10. This CDR3 spans 18 amino acids. The germline V gene has CDR1 KGHSH and CDR2 LQKENI. CDR3 in amino acids: CASSPSVQRGSSYNEQFF. CDR3 coding DNA: TGTGCCAGCTCACCATCTGTACAGCGGGGTAGCTCCTACAATGAGCAGTTCTTC.

On this clone: Compared with germline, one end of the junction differs, possibly owing to a read error. The J gene is TRBJ2-7, the V gene TRBV7-9, with 8 bases matching TRBD2. The CDR3 covers 13 residues. Germline loops: CDR1 SEHNR, CDR2 FQNEAQ (reference sequence). The CDR3 DNA is TGTGCCAGCAGTTTAGCGGGGAGTAACGAGCAGTACTTC. Translation gives CASSLAGSNEQYF.

The chain links TRBV25-1 to TRBJ1-4; TRBD1 agrees at 8 bases. Germline V gene lookup returns CDR1 MGHDK and CDR2 SYGVNS. The CDR3 spans 15 residues. V gave up 6 bases and J gave up 3 bases; unmatched junction bases: 6. CDR3 nucleotides: TGTGCCAGCAGATCAGGGGGCTCGGCTAATGAAAAACTGTTTTTT. Amino acid sequence: CASRSGGSANEKLFF.

This chain uses TRBV5-4 with TRBJ1-6; TRBD1 is a possible D gene (5 bases). The CDR3 is 16 residues long. The V gene's germline CDR1 is SGHNT and CDR2 YYREEE (reference sequence). Trimming removed 4 bases at V and 1 base at J, with 12 bases between. In DNA form, the CDR3 reads TGTGCCAGCAGCGAGGCGGGGGGTTCCTATAATTCACCCCTCCACTTT. It translates to CASSEAGGSYNSPLHF.

This clone was picked up one time. The chain uses TRBV27 and TRBJ2-1; 8 nucleotides line up with TRBD2. Germline V gives CDR1 MNHEY, CDR2 SMNVEV (reference sequence). The CDR3 extends over 16 amino acids. V shed 2 bases, J shed 5 bases, and the junction held 8 bases outside the gene matches. DNA of the CDR3: TGTGCCAGCAGTTTACCGGGAGGGCCTAGGGACAATGAGCAGTTCTTC. This encodes CASSLPGGPRDNEQFF.

This clone was seen once. The chain couples TRBV6-1 to TRBJ2-5; a possible D gene is TRBD1 (5 bases). This CDR3 has 15 residues. Germline V gene data show CDR1 as MNHNS and CDR2 as SASEGT. The ends were cut back, 0 bases at V and 1 base at J, with 9 bases in the middle. CDR3 protein: CASSEAWGGQETQYF. The CDR3 DNA is TGTGCCAGCAGTGAAGCGTGGGGCGGCCAAGAGACCCAGTACTTC.

This clone was found once. This chain links TRBV19 with TRBJ2-7, with D maybe TRBD2 (7 bases). The CDR3 runs 15 residues. Trimming took 9 bases from V and 0 from J, leaving 18 bases between them. The V gene's germline CDR1 is LNHDA and CDR2 SQIVND (reference sequence). The CDR3 coding sequence is TGTGCCAGCGACGAGGGCGGGGGCCCCTCCTACGAGCAGTACTTC. As protein: CASDEGGGPSYEQYF.

V gene TRBV2 combines with J gene TRBJ1-5; no definite D call. V was shortened by 5 bases and J by 9 bases, with 14 bases between the two germline ends. The CDR3 covers 13 residues. Germline loops: CDR1 SNHLY, CDR2 FYNNEI. Written as DNA, the CDR3 is TGTGCCAGCAGTTTGGGCGACGGGGTGCCCCAGCATTTT. Its translation is CASSLGDGVPQHF. The whole variable domain, remainder taken from reference TRBV2 and TRBJ1-5, is EPEVTQTPSHQVTQMGQEVILRCVPISNHLYFYWYRQILGQKVEFLVSFYNNEISEKSEIFDDQFSVERPDGSNFTLKIRSTKLEDSAMYFCASSLGDGVPQHFGDGTRLSIL.

The chain recombines TRBV5-1 with TRBJ2-2, with D unclear. V was cut by 5 bases and J by 4 bases, with 12 bases left in between. The CDR3 length is 14 residues. Germline V CDR1 and CDR2: SGHRS, YFSETQ. CDR3 amino acids: CASSEELPTGELFF. The DNA for the CDR3 is TGCGCCAGCAGTGAGGAGCTTCCCACCGGGGAGCTGTTTTTT.

The V and J genes are TRBV28 and TRBJ1-3; TRBD1 matches 7 bases. This CDR3 has 14 amino acids. Trimming removed 5 bases from V and 7 bases from J; junction bases left unmatched: 8. CDR1 MDHEN and CDR2 SYDVKM come from the germline V gene. DNA for the CDR3: TGTGCCAGCAGTAGTGACAGGGCACTCAACACCATATATTTT. It encodes CASSSDRALNTIYF.

V is TRBV11-3 and J is TRBJ2-1; 8 bases line up with TRBD1. CDR3 size: 15 residues. The V segment lost 1 base and the J segment 8 bases; nucleotides outside the gene matches: 7. The V gene's germline CDR1 is SGHNT and CDR2 YENEEA. The CDR3 nucleotides are TGTGCCAGCAGCTTAGGGGCGACAGGGGAAGATGAGCAGTTCTTC. Its translation: CASSLGATGEDEQFF. Looking up the rest from reference TRBV11-3 and TRBJ2-1 gives the full variable domain: EAGVVQSPRYKIIEKKQPVAFWCNPISGHNTLYWYLQNLGQGPELLIRYENEEAVDDSQLPKDRFSAERLKGVDSTLKIQPAELGDSAVYLCASSLGATGEDEQFFGPGTRLTVL.

The chain has TRBV2 and TRBJ2-2, with D possibly matching TRBD1 (5 bases). The ends were cut back, 8 bases at V and 4 bases at J, with 14 bases in the middle. This CDR3 comprises 14 residues. Germline V gene sequence: CDR1 SNHLY, CDR2 FYNNEI. CDR3 bases: TGTGCCAGCGGCAAAGGGGTGGGCACCGGGGAGCTGTTTTTT. This translates into CASGKGVGTGELFF.

This clone was picked up one time. This sequence joins TRBV28 and TRBJ1-2; D unclear. V was shortened by 3 bases and J by 4 bases, with 9 bases between the two germline ends. The CDR3 has 13 amino acids. CDR1 and CDR2 (germline): MDHEN, SYDVKM. CDR3 protein: CASSFAVVYGYTF. The CDR3 coding sequence is TGTGCCAGCAGTTTTGCCGTAGTCTATGGCTACACCTTC.

The chain is built from TRBV28 and TRBJ2-7, with a tentative D call TRBD1 (6 bases). Between the trimmed V and J ends, which lost 6 bases and 3 bases, there was a span of 21 bases. The CDR3 contains 16 residues. From germline, CDR1 is MDHEN and CDR2 SYDVKM. The CDR3 protein is CASSLPPPGQYYEQYF. The CDR3 nucleotides are TGTGCCAGCAGCCTACCCCCCCCGGGACAATACTACGAGCAGTACTTC.

V is TRBV13 and J is TRBJ2-6, with D tentatively TRBD1 (6 bases). Trimming left V 5 bases short and J 1 base short, with 9 bases between. This CDR3 region has 15 residues. The germline V gene encodes CDR1 PRHDT and CDR2 FYEKMQ (reference sequence). The CDR3 region is CASSPGQSGANVLTF. CDR3 in DNA: TGTGCCAGCAGCCCTGGACAGTCTGGGGCCAACGTCCTGACTTTC.

The CDR3 coding sequence is TGTGCCAGCTCACCCCCCGGGACCATACAGAACTACGAGCAGTACTTC. It specifies CASSPPGTIQNYEQYF. This rearrangement joins TRBV18 to TRBJ2-7, with D perhaps matching TRBD1 or TRBD2 (5 bases each). The V and J ends lost 3 bases and 3 bases respectively, with 18 bases between them. Germline CDR1 and CDR2: KGHSH and LQKENI. The CDR3 is 16 amino acids.

The CDR3 loop is CASSAISYGYTF. DNA of the CDR3: TGTGCCAGCAGCGCCATCAGCTATGGCTACACCTTC. The V call is TRBV6-6, the J call TRBJ1-2, with D uncertain. Trimming took 6 bases from V and 4 from J, leaving 9 bases between them. The CDR3 has 12 amino acids. In germline, CDR1 is MNHNY, CDR2 SVGAGI (reference sequence).

This sequence joins TRBV18 and TRBJ2-2; 7 nucleotides match TRBD1. V was pared by 6 bases and J by 8 bases, with 9 bases of the junction left unmatched. Germline-derived CDR1 and CDR2 are KGHSH and LQKENI. The CDR3 sequence is 14 residues long. The CDR3 DNA reads TGTGCCAGCTCTCCTGGACAGGCCGGAGGGGAGCTGTTTTTT. The encoded protein is CASSPGQAGGELFF.

This rearrangement joins TRBV11-2 to TRBJ2-7; D possibly corresponds to TRBD2 (5 bases). The CDR3 sequence is 15 residues long. Trimming stripped 5 bases from V and 1 base from J, with 15 bases between. Germline CDR1 is SGHAT and CDR2 is FQNNGV. The CDR3 region has the DNA TGTGCCAGCAGCCCAGCCTCGAGCGGTTCCTACGAGCAGTACTTC. It specifies CASSPASSGSYEQYF.